This T cell receptor beta chain originates from a study of neurological immune-mediated disorders. The table lists this clonotype with many counts. Antigen specificity is unknown. Via MiXCR, TCRdb re-called the 5' RACE reads, giving one row per CDR3 protein. In the table there are roughly 76,000 distinct CDR3 sequences, roughly 13% of which are singletons. General study findings and limits: Among expanded clones, no CDR3 amino acid sequences were shared across subjects, a pattern suggesting private repertoires in all groups.

This CDR3 spans 21 amino acids. V was clipped by 1 base and J by 0 bases, with 25 bases between them. The TCR comes from a woman aged 50 to 60 in good health. The sample was PBMCs. V gene TRBV12-3 or TRBV12-4 combines with J gene TRBJ2-4, with D perhaps matching TRBD2 (6 bases). In nucleotides, the CDR3 is TGTGCCAGCAGTTTAGTAAGCTCGAGTCCGGGGGAACCTCTAGCCAAAAACATTCAGTACTTC. It is translated as CASSLVSSSPGEPLAKNIQYF.